The next 13 T cell receptor beta chains were all read from a single sample in a study of T cell responses to AZD1222 COVID-19 vaccine. TCRdb's table, derived via immunoSEQ multiplex PCR, lists solely in-frame clones and lacks some. The sample records about 140,000 clones, over 90% being singletons. Here the sequenced sample was peripheral blood, taken 28 days after the second AZD1222 dose. These receptors originate from an adult who received the AZD1222 COVID-19 vaccine.

Here the CDR3 reads CAWSNTDRSRYTF. DNA for the CDR3: TGTGCCTGGAGCAATACGGACAGGTCCAGATACACCTTC. The chain carries TRBV30 and TRBJ1-2, with TRBD1 identical over 7 bases. The V gene end was trimmed by 3 bases and the J gene end by 11 bases; junction bases not matched to a gene: 12. The CDR3 has 13 amino acids. Germline CDR1 is GTSNPN and CDR2 is SVGIG (reference sequence).

This chain links TRBV6-5 with TRBJ2-7; D is possibly TRBD1 (6 bases). The CDR3 is made up of 16 amino acids. V shed 4 bases and J shed 0 bases, with 16 bases lying between them. Germline lookup yields CDR1 MNHEY and CDR2 SVGAGI. The CDR3 reads CASSLDSLTVSYEQYF. As DNA, the CDR3 is TGTGCCAGCAGTTTGGACAGCCTGACGGTCTCCTACGAGCAGTACTTC.

The rearrangement links TRBV18 to TRBJ1-6, with 8 bases matching TRBD1. Trimming cost V 3 bases and J 7 bases; bases outside gene matches: 20. CDR1 is KGHSH, CDR2 LQKENI, per germline. This CDR3 has 20 amino acids. DNA of the CDR3: TGTGCCAGCTCACCGCGGCAAAACAGGGGGTACGGTGCAAGGAATTCACCCCTCCACTTT. Its translation is CASSPRQNRGYGARNSPLHF. The whole variable domain, filled in from reference TRBV18 and TRBJ1-6, reads NAGVMQNPRHLVRRRGQEARLRCSPMKGHSHVYWYRQLPEEGLKFMVYLQKENIIDESGMPKERFSAEFPKEGPSILRIQQVVRGDSAAYFCASSPRQNRGYGARNSPLHFGNGTRLTVT.

The rearrangement uses TRBV5-4 and TRBJ1-2; TRBD1 matches at 10 bases. The junction had 5 bases not matched to a gene; V was cut back by 4 bases and J by 8 bases. Per germline, CDR1 SGHNT and CDR2 YYREEE (reference sequence). This CDR3 region has 13 residues. The CDR3 loop reads CASSGGTGEGYTF. For the CDR3, the DNA is TGTGCCAGCAGCGGCGGGACAGGGGAGGGCTACACCTTC.

The genes are TRBV28 and TRBJ2-5, with 7 bases lining up with TRBD1. The junction had 13 bases not matched to a gene; V was cut back by 11 bases and J by 7 bases. Germline assignment: CDR1 MDHEN and CDR2 SYDVKM. CDR3 length: 13 residues. This CDR3 is CALRQGMAGTQYF. The CDR3 DNA reads as TGTGCCCTCAGACAGGGCATGGCAGGGACCCAGTACTTC.

The chain carries TRBV9 and TRBJ2-7; possibly TRBD1 for D (6 bases). The CDR3 has 11 residues. The V gene lost 7 bases and the J gene lost 4 bases, with 9 bases spanning the gap. The germline V gene encodes CDR1 SGDLS and CDR2 YYNGEE. CDR3 DNA sequence: TGTGCCAGCGGGGGCTCATACGAGCAGTACTTC. Amino acid sequence: CASGGSYEQYF.

The J gene is TRBJ2-5, the V gene TRBV28, with TRBD1 matching 8 bases. V gave up 6 bases and J gave up 5 bases; unmatched junction bases: 5. The CDR3 spans 13 residues. Germline V gene sequence: CDR1 MDHEN, CDR2 SYDVKM. The CDR3 sequence: CASSKTGVETQYF. CDR3 DNA: TGTGCCAGCAGCAAGACAGGGGTGGAGACCCAGTACTTC.

The chain recombines TRBV11-2 with TRBJ1-2; maybe TRBD1 (6 bases). The V and J ends lost 5 bases and 2 bases respectively, with 18 bases between them. The CDR3 contains 16 residues. Germline CDR1 SGHAT, CDR2 FQNNGV. The DNA for the CDR3 is TGTGCCAGCAGCCCTCGTCCCGCCCAGGGGAACTATGGCTACACCTTC. Its protein is CASSPRPAQGNYGYTF. Based on the CDR3 plus reference TRBV11-2 and TRBJ1-2, the full variable domain is EAGVAQSPRYKIIEKRQSVAFWCNPISGHATLYWYQQILGQGPKLLIQFQNNGVVDDSQLPKDRFSAERLKGVDSTLKIQPAKLEDSAVYLCASSPRPAQGNYGYTFGSGTRLTVV.

This chain links TRBV6-5 with TRBJ2-5; D ambiguous. The CDR3 consists of 11 residues. V lost 4 bases, J lost 5 bases, and 5 bases lay in between. CDR1 and CDR2 from the germline V gene are MNHEY and SVGAGI. The CDR3 region is CASSSPETQYF. The CDR3, as DNA: TGTGCCAGCAGTTCCCCGGAGACCCAGTACTTC.

The chain couples TRBV6-2 or TRBV6-3 to TRBJ1-1; maybe TRBD1 (5 bases). Trimming took 6 bases from V and 4 from J, leaving 9 bases between them. CDR3 length: 12 residues. Per germline, CDR1 MNHEY and CDR2 SVGEGT. CDR3 in DNA: TGTGCCAGCAGCCTACAGGCCACTGAAGCTTTCTTT. Translated: CASSLQATEAFF.

The chain employs TRBV2 and TRBJ2-1, with D unclear. The V gene's germline CDR1 is SNHLY and CDR2 FYNNEI. The V end was cut by 3 bases, the J end by 0 bases, with 9 bases between. CDR3 size: 15 residues. CDR3 amino acids: CASSEETTSYNEQFF. The CDR3 DNA sequence: TGTGCCAGCAGTGAGGAGACAACCTCCTACAATGAGCAGTTCTTC.

This clone has only one observation. V gene TRBV6-5 combines with J gene TRBJ1-2; tentative D call: TRBD1 (5 bases). CDR1 is MNHEY, CDR2 SVGAGI, per germline. Deletions cut 4 bases from V and 2 bases from J, with 11 bases between. This CDR3 comprises 14 residues. This chain's CDR3 is CASSSGTNNYGYTF. In DNA, the CDR3 is TGTGCCAGCAGTTCAGGGACCAACAACTATGGCTACACCTTC.

This chain links TRBV6-6 with TRBJ1-1; no clear D. Germline-derived CDR1 and CDR2 are MNHNY and SVGAGI (reference sequence). The V end was cut by 2 bases, the J end by 5 bases, with 9 bases between. The CDR3 contains 13 residues. The CDR3 DNA reads TGTGCCAGCAGTTACGCCGGATGGACTGAAGCTTTCTTT. It encodes CASSYAGWTEAFF.